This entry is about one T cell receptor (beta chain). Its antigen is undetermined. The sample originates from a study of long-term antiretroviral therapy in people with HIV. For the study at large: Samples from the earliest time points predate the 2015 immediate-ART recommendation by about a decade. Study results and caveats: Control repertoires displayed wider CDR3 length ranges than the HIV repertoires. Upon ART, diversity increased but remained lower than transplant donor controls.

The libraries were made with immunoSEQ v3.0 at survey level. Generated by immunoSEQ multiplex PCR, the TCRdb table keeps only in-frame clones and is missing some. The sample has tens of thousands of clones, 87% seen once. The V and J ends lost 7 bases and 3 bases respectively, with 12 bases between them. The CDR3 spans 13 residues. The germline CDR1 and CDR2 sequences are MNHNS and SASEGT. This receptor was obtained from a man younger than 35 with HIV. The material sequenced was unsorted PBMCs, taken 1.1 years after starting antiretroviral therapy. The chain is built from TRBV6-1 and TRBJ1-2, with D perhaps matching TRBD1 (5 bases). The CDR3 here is CASTGTEDYGYTF. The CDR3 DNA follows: TGTGCCAGCACCGGGACTGAGGACTATGGCTACACCTTC.